The clone carrying this T cell receptor (beta chain) was detected only once. Its specificity is unknown. The PCR used 60 Vbeta and 13 Jbeta primers. The data were produced by immunoSEQ multiplex PCR, yet TCRdb's version contains in-frame clones alone and is incomplete. The sample has around 230,000 clones, nearly 80% seen once. The data were taken from a study of cytomegalovirus exposure and HLA in healthy donors. Study-wide results and limits: TCR beta chains associated with HLA were, in a later analysis, more clonally expanded than equally common others.

Donors had nominal health at sampling but likely had unrecorded immune exposures. The TCR was taken from a male donor in good health and CMV-seronegative. Sequenced: PBMCs.

DNA of the CDR3: TGTGCCAGCAGCTTGGGAGAGGGGGCCCTCTTAGAGACCCAGTACTTC. It encodes CASSLGEGALLETQYF. The V gene is TRBV7-9, the J gene TRBJ2-5; TRBD1 agrees at 7 bases. The CDR3 extends over 16 amino acids. Germline V lookup: CDR1 SEHNR, CDR2 FQNEAQ (reference sequence). Trimming cost V 3 bases and J 4 bases; bases outside gene matches: 11. Based on the CDR3 plus reference TRBV7-9 and TRBJ2-5, the full variable domain is DTGVSQNPRHKITKRGQNVTFRCDPISEHNRLYWYRQTLGQGPEFLTYFQNEAQLEKSRLLSDRFSAERPKGSFSTLEIQRTEQGDSAMYLCASSLGEGALLETQYFGPGTRLLVL.